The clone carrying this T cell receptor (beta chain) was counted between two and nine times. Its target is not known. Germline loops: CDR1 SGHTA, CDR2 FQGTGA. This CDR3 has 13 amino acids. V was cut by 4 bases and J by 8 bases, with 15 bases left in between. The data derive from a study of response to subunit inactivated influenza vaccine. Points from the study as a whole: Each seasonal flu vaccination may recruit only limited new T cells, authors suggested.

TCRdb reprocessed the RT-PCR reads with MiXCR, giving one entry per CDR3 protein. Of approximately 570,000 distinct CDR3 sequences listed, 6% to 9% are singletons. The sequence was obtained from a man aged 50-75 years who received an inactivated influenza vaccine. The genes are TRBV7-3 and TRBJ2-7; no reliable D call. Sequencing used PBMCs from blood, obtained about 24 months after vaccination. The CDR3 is CASSSTVVSKQYF. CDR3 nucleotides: TGTGCCAGCAGCTCTACCGTAGTGTCTAAGCAGTACTTC.